These 13 T cell receptor beta chains originate from one sample sequenced in a study of glioma-infiltrating T cells. TCR alpha and beta CDR3 regions were amplified from RNA using iRepertoire nested multiplex PCR. TCRdb recomputed calls from the multiplex PCR reads with MiXCR, one row per CDR3 protein. The sample consists of about 89,000 distinct CDR3 sequences, about 25% of them appearing once. The specimen was glioma tissue, nonneoplastic brain tissue, or PBMCs (not recorded which). All receptors come from a human donor with low-grade glioma or glioblastoma, undergoing nonglioma brain surgery, or in good health (not recorded which).

This clonotype has ten or more counts. The rearrangement links TRBV29-1 to TRBJ2-7; D is undetermined. The CDR3 spans 14 residues. Germline-derived CDR1 and CDR2 are SQVTM and ANQGSEA. V was clipped by 4 bases and J by 4 bases, with 17 bases between them. The CDR3 here is CSVGLSGLGYEQYF. In DNA, the CDR3 is TGCAGCGTTGGACTCAGTGGGCTCGGGTACGAGCAGTACTTC.

The chain combines TRBV11-2 with TRBJ2-3, with 11 bases lining up with TRBD1. CDR1 SGHAT and CDR2 FQNNGV come from the germline V gene. V was pared by 4 bases and J by 4 bases, with 4 bases of the junction left unmatched. This CDR3 spans 15 amino acids. The CDR3 DNA is TGTGCCAGCAGCTCCGGGACAGGGGGTCCAGATACGCAGTATTTT. Translation gives CASSSGTGGPDTQYF. Complete variable domain (other parts from reference TRBV11-2 and TRBJ2-3): EAGVAQSPRYKIIEKRQSVAFWCNPISGHATLYWYQQILGQGPKLLIQFQNNGVVDDSQLPKDRFSAERLKGVDSTLKIQPAKLEDSAVYLCASSSGTGGPDTQYFGPGTRLTVL.

In this sample, this clonotype turned up many times. This sequence joins TRBV3-1 and TRBJ2-2; D remains unclear. Germline CDR1 reads LGHDT; CDR2 reads YNNKEL (reference sequence). Trimming removed 6 bases at V and 0 bases at J, with 8 bases between. This CDR3 has 14 amino acids. The CDR3, as DNA: TGTGCCAGCAGTGCCCTAGCGAACACCGGGGAGCTGTTTTTT. Translating gives CASSALANTGELFF.

In regard to this clonotype: The junction does not match germline at one end; this may be a read error. This sequence joins TRBV18 and TRBJ1-1; TRBD1 is a possible D gene (5 bases). Per the germline V gene, CDR1 is KGHSH and CDR2 is LQKENI. The CDR3 runs to 21 residues. In nucleotides, the CDR3 is TGTGCCAGCTTACCACAAGGAGGGAACTTCATCCCCTTTGGGGCGTACACTGAAGCTTTCTTT. It codes for CASLPQGGNFIPFGAYTEAFF.

Of note for this clonotype: At one end the junction does not follow the germline gene, possibly because of a read error. The chain combines TRBV20-1 with TRBJ2-1, with D perhaps matching TRBD2 (5 bases). The CDR3 totals 14 residues. The V gene's germline CDR1 is DFQATT and CDR2 SNEGSKA (reference sequence). CDR3 in amino acids: CRASRRRLYNEQFF. The CDR3 DNA sequence: TGCAGAGCTAGTAGGCGGAGGCTCTACAATGAGCAGTTCTTC.

This clonotype was counted at least ten times. The V gene is TRBV15, the J gene TRBJ1-6; D gene unclear. The CDR3 totals 14 residues. Between the trimmed V and J ends, which lost 5 bases and 9 bases, there was a span of 14 bases. Germline values: CDR1 LNHNV, CDR2 YYDKDF (reference sequence). CDR3 DNA: TGTGCCACCAGCCTCGGGAGGGTTGGTTCACCCCTCCACTTT. Amino acids: CATSLGRVGSPLHF.

This clonotype has at least ten counts. The J gene is TRBJ2-7, the V gene TRBV25-1, with 10 bases identical to TRBD1. CDR3 size: 15 residues. Germline V gene sequence: CDR1 MGHDK, CDR2 SYGVNS. The junction had 6 bases not matched to a gene; V was cut back by 4 bases and J by 3 bases. The CDR3 here is CASSGSGTGDYEQYF. Here the CDR3 DNA reads TGTGCCAGCAGTGGATCCGGGACAGGGGACTACGAGCAGTACTTC.

This clonotype was detected ten times or more. This chain links TRBV6-1 with TRBJ2-3; D is uncertain. Germline CDR1 reads MNHNS; CDR2 reads SASEGT. This CDR3 comprises 15 residues. Trimming stripped 8 bases from V and 2 bases from J, with 17 bases between. CDR3 coding DNA: TGTGCCAGCCGTCGGGCGCGTCGAGTCACAGATACGCAGTATTTT. Its translation is CASRRARRVTDTQYF.

To note about this clonotype: This is likely a read error, given that the CDR3 carries no conserved phenylalanine or tryptophan at its end. The DNA is omitted, as the CDR3 cannot be located on it reliably, and the CDR3 follows TCRdb's listing. The V call is TRBV10-1, the J call TRBJ2-3; the tabulated D call, TRBD2, remains unverified against the DNA. Looked up from germline, CDR1 is WNHNN and CDR2 is SYGVQD (reference sequence). The CDR3 spans 14 residues, counting both ends. The CDR3 is CASRPSGSYNEQFL.

The sample holds many counts of this clonotype. The rearrangement joins TRBV10-2 to TRBJ1-5; the match to TRBD1 covers 8 bases. CDR1 WSHSY and CDR2 SAAADI come from the germline V gene. V lost 7 bases and J lost 6; bases outside the gene matches: 5. CDR3 size: 13 residues. The DNA for the CDR3 is TGCGCCAGCACTGACAGGGGAGCTCAGCCCCAGCATTTT. Protein sequence: CASTDRGAQPQHF.

Ten or more counts support this clonotype. This chain uses TRBV15 with TRBJ2-5; 7 bases are shared with TRBD1. Germline V gene sequence: CDR1 LNHNV, CDR2 YYDKDF (reference sequence). CDR3 length equals 16 residues. Trimming cost V 2 bases and J 4 bases; bases outside gene matches: 10. CDR3 sequence: CATSRSGQTGLETQYF. DNA of the CDR3: TGTGCCACCAGCAGATCAGGACAGACAGGGTTAGAGACCCAGTACTTC.

A word on this clonotype: A clone one base away is much larger, so this may be a read error. The chain carries TRBV6-1 and TRBJ2-5, with D possibly matching TRBD2 (6 bases). The V end lost 6 bases, the J end lost 5 bases, and 22 bases lay between the germline ends. The germline CDR1 and CDR2 sequences are MNHNS and SASEGT. The CDR3 extends over 16 amino acids. The CDR3 protein is CASSRLGRESPETQYF. The CDR3, as DNA: TGTGCCAGCAGCCGCCTAGGACGGGAGAGCCCCGAGACCCAGTACTTC.

This clonotype came up a few times. The rearrangement links TRBV18 to TRBJ1-3, with D tentatively TRBD1 (5 bases). V was trimmed by 2 bases and J by 3 bases, leaving 11 bases between them. Per the germline V gene, CDR1 is KGHSH and CDR2 is LQKENI. The CDR3 extends over 15 amino acids. CDR3 DNA: TGTGCCAGCTCACCAATAGGGACGGTTGGAAACACCATATATTTT. Translating gives CASSPIGTVGNTIYF.